The 24 T cell receptor beta chains below come from one sample, sequenced in a study of T-cell memory formation after mild COVID-19. TCRdb independently ran MiXCR on the 5' RACE reads; one entry per CDR3 protein. The sample lists hundreds of thousands of distinct CDR3 sequences, less than 25% occurring once. Sequencing was done on a sample of PBMCs or a T cell subset sorted from them (not recorded which). These receptors all stem from an adult woman who had mild COVID-19 (a few samples of this study predate the infection). Cell type and time point are not known.

The chain employs TRBV1 and TRBJ2-7; TRBD2 is the table's D call and was not checked against the DNA. TRBV1 is labeled a pseudogene. CDR3 size: 16 residues. Written as DNA, the CDR3 is TGCACCAGCAGCCAAGTGCGGGTTTGTTCGGACTACGAGCAGTACTTC. It is translated as CTSSQVRVCSDYEQYF.

This chain connects TRBV4-1 to TRBJ1-5; TRBD1 might be the D (5 bases). Germline lookup yields CDR1 MGHRA and CDR2 YSYEKL. This CDR3 has 18 amino acids. V was shortened by 0 bases and J by 3 bases, with 18 bases between the two germline ends. In DNA, the CDR3 is TGCGCCAGCAGCCAAGAAATAACAGGTCGGTTCTTCAATCAGCCCCAGCATTTT. Its protein is CASSQEITGRFFNQPQHF.

V usage is TRBV7-2 and J usage is TRBJ1-2; D gene uncertain. The CDR3 has 14 residues. Germline V gene data show CDR1 as SGHTA and CDR2 as FQGNSA. V dropped 1 base and J dropped 5 bases, with 11 bases sitting between them. CDR3 nucleotides: TGTGCCAGCAGCTTAGGTGTAGGCGTTTATGGCTACACCTTC. Translated, it gives CASSLGVGVYGYTF.

This clonotype was counted a few times. This rearrangement joins TRBV30 to TRBJ1-1; perhaps TRBD1 as D (6 bases). Germline V gene sequence: CDR1 GTSNPN, CDR2 SVGIG (reference sequence). Trimming removed 0 bases at V and 10 bases at J, with 18 bases between. The CDR3 is 14 amino acids. CDR3 sequence reads: CAWSVQDRSTGAFF. The DNA of the CDR3 is TGTGCCTGGAGTGTACAAGACCGATCGACAGGAGCTTTCTTT.

This clonotype appeared a few times. The rearrangement links TRBV5-5 to TRBJ2-2; 8 bases are shared with TRBD2. The V and J ends lost 1 base and 2 bases, in that order; junction bases with no gene match: 10. Germline V lookup: CDR1 SGHKS, CDR2 YYEKEE (reference sequence). This CDR3 has 18 amino acids. CDR3 protein: CASSLRLRSGSNTGELFF. CDR3 DNA: TGTGCCAGCAGCTTGCGCCTTCGGAGCGGGAGTAACACCGGGGAGCTGTTTTTT.

This clonotype was counted only a few times. V gene TRBV14 combines with J gene TRBJ2-7; D gene unclear. Per germline, CDR1 SGHDN and CDR2 FVKESK. This CDR3 is 11 amino acids long. Trimming took 1 base from V and 9 from J, leaving 7 bases between them. The DNA for the CDR3 is TGTGCCAGCAGCCAAGTGGGCGGGCAGTACTTC. This codes for CASSQVGGQYF.

This clonotype occurred many times. The rearrangement uses TRBV7-2 and TRBJ2-1, with TRBD1 matching 7 bases. This CDR3 spans 15 amino acids. V lost 5 bases and J lost 4; bases outside the gene matches: 8. CDR1 is SGHTA and CDR2 is FQGNSA in the germline V gene. The DNA of the CDR3 is TGTGCCAGCAGCGCCGACAGGGATATTTACAATGAGCAGTTCTTC. As protein: CASSADRDIYNEQFF. Full variable domain (missing parts from reference TRBV7-2 and TRBJ2-1): GAGVSQSPSNKVTEKGKDVELRCDPISGHTALYWYRQSLGQGLEFLIYFQGNSAPDKSGLPSDRFSAERTGGSVSTLTIQRTQQEDSAVYLCASSADRDIYNEQFFGPGTRLTVL.

This clonotype was detected only a few times. This sequence joins TRBV3-1 and TRBJ2-7; TRBD1 is a possible D gene (5 bases). The CDR3 length is 14 residues. Germline V lookup: CDR1 LGHDT, CDR2 YNNKEL (reference sequence). The V end lost 3 bases, the J end lost 1 base, and 10 bases lay between the germline ends. The CDR3, as DNA: TGTGCCAGCAGCCAGAACAGGCTATCCTACGAGCAGTACTTC. It translates to CASSQNRLSYEQYF.

The chain couples TRBV5-1 to TRBJ1-1, with TRBD1 as a possible D gene (5 bases). The V end lost 0 bases, the J end lost 2 bases, and 14 bases lay between the germline ends. CDR1 is SGHRS, CDR2 YFSETQ, per germline. The CDR3 extends over 16 amino acids. CDR3 region: CASSLDGGSINTEAFF. CDR3 nucleotides: TGCGCCAGCAGCTTGGATGGGGGAAGTATAAACACTGAAGCTTTCTTT. Full variable domain (outside the CDR3, taken from reference TRBV5-1 and TRBJ1-1): KAGVTQTPRYLIKTRGQQVTLSCSPISGHRSVSWYQQTPGQGLQFLFEYFSETQRNKGNFPGRFSGRQFSNSRSEMNVSTLELGDSALYLCASSLDGGSINTEAFFGQGTRLTVV.

This clonotype was seen a few times. The chain links TRBV10-3 to TRBJ2-3, with a weak D call TRBD1 (5 bases). The germline V gene encodes CDR1 ENHRY and CDR2 SYGVKD. V was shortened by 6 bases and J by 1 base, with 17 bases between the two germline ends. The CDR3 has 16 residues. This CDR3 is CAISQGANKGTDTQYF. The CDR3 DNA follows: TGTGCCATCAGCCAAGGGGCAAACAAGGGCACAGATACGCAGTATTTT.

The chain uses TRBV2 and TRBJ2-1, with 11 positions matching TRBD2. V was pared by 8 bases and J by 2 bases, with 8 bases of the junction left unmatched. The CDR3 has 16 amino acids. Germline V gene lookup returns CDR1 SNHLY and CDR2 FYNNEI. The CDR3 reads CASLKSGLAAYNEQFF. In DNA, the CDR3 is TGTGCCAGCCTAAAATCGGGACTAGCGGCCTACAATGAGCAGTTCTTC.

This clonotype was seen only a few times. This rearrangement joins TRBV5-1 to TRBJ2-2; 7 bases are shared with TRBD1. The CDR3 consists of 14 residues. J was trimmed by 8 bases and V by 4 bases; bases with no gene match: 8. Germline CDR1 SGHRS, CDR2 YFSETQ. CDR3 DNA: TGCGCCAGCAGCGCCGGGACAGTTGGTGGGGAGCTGTTTTTT. Translation gives CASSAGTVGGELFF.

This clonotype showed up just a few times. This rearrangement joins TRBV7-2 to TRBJ2-7; D possibly matches TRBD1 or TRBD2 (5 bases each). The CDR3 extends over 16 amino acids. V lost 2 bases and J lost 6, with 20 bases in between. Germline V gene data show CDR1 as SGHTA and CDR2 as FQGNSA. CDR3 coding DNA: TGTGCCAGCAGCTTAAGGGGAGTAGGGTTGAGCGTCGAGCAGTACTTC. The encoded protein is CASSLRGVGLSVEQYF.

This clonotype was seen only once. The chain uses TRBV12-5 and TRBJ1-2, with D possibly TRBD1 on 6 matching bases. The V gene lost 5 bases and the J gene lost 8 bases, with 18 bases spanning the gap. This CDR3 is 14 amino acids long. Germline-derived CDR1 and CDR2 are LGHNT and FRNRAP. The CDR3 reads CASGRDRRGSGYTF. CDR3 in DNA: TGTGCTAGTGGTCGGGACCGGAGGGGGAGCGGCTACACCTTC.

The sample holds a few counts of this clonotype. V usage is TRBV20-1 and J usage is TRBJ2-7; a possible D gene is TRBD2 (6 bases). Trimming took 6 bases from V and 0 from J, leaving 18 bases between them. The CDR3 is 15 amino acids. Germline V CDR1 and CDR2: DFQATT, SNEGSKA (reference sequence). The DNA of the CDR3 is TGCAGTGCCTCGACTGTGGACGGGAGCTCCTACGAGCAGTACTTC. It is translated as CSASTVDGSSYEQYF.

The CDR3 DNA is TGCAGTGCTCGATCACTGGGGACAAATACGCAGTATTTT. As protein: CSARSLGTNTQYF. The V call is TRBV20-1, the J call TRBJ2-3; possible D gene TRBD1, 6 bases. CDR1 and CDR2 from the germline V gene are DFQATT and SNEGSKA (reference sequence). V lost 5 bases to trimming and J lost 7 bases, with 16 bases between them. The length of the CDR3 is 13 residues.

The chain couples TRBV7-2 to TRBJ1-3, with D maybe TRBD1 (5 bases). Trimming removed 6 bases from V and 4 bases from J, with 19 bases in between. In germline, CDR1 is SGHTA, CDR2 FQGNSA. The CDR3 loop spans 16 amino acids. Here the CDR3 DNA reads TGTGCCAGCAGTCCGTTCGGGGGAAACGCCGGAAACACCATATATTTT. Encoded protein: CASSPFGGNAGNTIYF.

CDR3 in DNA: TGTGCCAGCAGCTTAGGTCGTTCCGGGGCCCTTTACGAGCAGTACTTC. Encoded protein: CASSLGRSGALYEQYF. The V gene is TRBV7-2, the J gene TRBJ2-7, with D possibly being TRBD1 or TRBD2 (5 bases each). The CDR3 sequence is 16 residues long. The V end lost 1 base, the J end lost 4 bases, and 17 bases lay between the germline ends. Looked up from germline, CDR1 is SGHTA and CDR2 is FQGNSA.

The chain employs TRBV9 and TRBJ1-4, with a possible D match to TRBD1 (5 bases). The germline CDR1 and CDR2 sequences are SGDLS and YYNGEE. CDR3 length: 13 amino acids. The V end was cut by 0 bases, the J end by 6 bases, with 6 bases between. The CDR3 DNA sequence: TGTGCCAGCAGCGTAGGAGGGGATGAAAAACTGTTTTTT. It yields the protein CASSVGGDEKLFF.

CDR3 in DNA: TGTGCCAGCAGCTCCCGGACAGAGCAGTATTTT. Translation gives CASSSRTEQYF. This chain joins TRBV7-9 and TRBJ2-3, with D perhaps TRBD1 (6 bases). The CDR3 consists of 11 residues. V lost 4 bases and J lost 11, with 10 bases in between. Germline-derived CDR1 and CDR2 are SEHNR and FQNEAQ (reference sequence). The full variable domain, completed using reference TRBV7-9 and TRBJ2-3, is DTGVSQNPRHKITKRGQNVTFRCDPISEHNRLYWYRQTLGQGPEFLTYFQNEAQLEKSRLLSDRFSAERPKGSFSTLEIQRTEQGDSAMYLCASSSRTEQYFGPGTRLTVL.

The table lists this clonotype with a few counts. This sequence joins TRBV5-1 and TRBJ1-6, with D perhaps TRBD1 (5 bases). V was trimmed by 1 base and J by 3 bases, leaving 11 bases between them. The CDR3 is 16 residues long. Germline lookup yields CDR1 SGHRS and CDR2 YFSETQ. CDR3 in DNA: TGCGCCAGCAGCTTGACAGGTTCCCGCTATAATTCACCCCTCCACTTT. This encodes CASSLTGSRYNSPLHF. Using reference TRBV5-1 and TRBJ1-6 for the parts outside the CDR3, the full variable domain is KAGVTQTPRYLIKTRGQQVTLSCSPISGHRSVSWYQQTPGQGLQFLFEYFSETQRNKGNFPGRFSGRQFSNSRSEMNVSTLELGDSALYLCASSLTGSRYNSPLHFGNGTRLTVT.

The chain joins TRBV25-1 to TRBJ2-7; 9 bases line up with TRBD1. V trimming: 4 bases; J trimming: 5 bases; junction bases outside the gene matches: 12. Germline V gives CDR1 MGHDK, CDR2 SYGVNS. This CDR3 comprises 16 residues. For the CDR3, the DNA is TGTGCCAGCAGTGCCACGGACAGGGGAAGATTGAACGAGCAGTACTTC. Its translation is CASSATDRGRLNEQYF.

This clonotype was picked up many times. This rearrangement joins TRBV20-1 to TRBJ2-5; no clear D. V dropped 4 bases and J dropped 4 bases, with 16 bases sitting between them. This CDR3 comprises 14 residues. Germline V gene data show CDR1 as DFQATT and CDR2 as SNEGSKA (reference sequence). The CDR3, as DNA: TGCAGTGCTACCGGCACAACAAACGGAGAGACCCAGTACTTC. This sequence encodes CSATGTTNGETQYF.

The gene calls are TRBV25-1 and TRBJ1-1; tentative D call: TRBD1 (6 bases). The V gene's germline CDR1 is MGHDK and CDR2 SYGVNS. This CDR3 has 15 amino acids. V was shortened by 4 bases and J by 3 bases, with 15 bases between the two germline ends. The CDR3 sequence is CASSASTGRDTEAFF. CDR3 sequence (DNA): TGTGCCAGCAGTGCATCGACAGGACGGGACACTGAAGCTTTCTTT.